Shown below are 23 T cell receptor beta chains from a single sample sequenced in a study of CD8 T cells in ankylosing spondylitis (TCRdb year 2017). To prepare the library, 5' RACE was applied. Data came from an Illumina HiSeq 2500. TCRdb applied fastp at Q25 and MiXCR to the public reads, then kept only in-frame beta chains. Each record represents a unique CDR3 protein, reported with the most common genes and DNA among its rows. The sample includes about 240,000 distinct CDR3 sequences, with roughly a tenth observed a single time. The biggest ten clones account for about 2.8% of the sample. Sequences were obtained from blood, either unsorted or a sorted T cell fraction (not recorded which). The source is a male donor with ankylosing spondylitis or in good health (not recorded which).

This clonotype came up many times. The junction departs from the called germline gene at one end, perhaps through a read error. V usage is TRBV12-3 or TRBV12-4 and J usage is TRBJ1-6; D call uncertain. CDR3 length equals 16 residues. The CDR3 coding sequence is TGTGCCAGCAGTTTAGGGGAGGGCGCCTTCAATTCTCCCCTCCACTTT. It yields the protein CASSLGEGAFNSPLHF.

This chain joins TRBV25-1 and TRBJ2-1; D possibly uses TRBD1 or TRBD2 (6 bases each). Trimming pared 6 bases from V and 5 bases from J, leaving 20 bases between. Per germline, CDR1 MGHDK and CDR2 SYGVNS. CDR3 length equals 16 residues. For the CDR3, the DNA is TGTGCCAGCAGCGCCTCCTGGGGGGCAGGGAACAATGAGCAGTTCTTC. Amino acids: CASSASWGAGNNEQFF. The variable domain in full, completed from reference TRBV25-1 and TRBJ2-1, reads EADIYQTPRYLVIGTGKKITLECSQTMGHDKMYWYQQDPGMELHLIHYSYGVNSTEKGDLSSESTVSRIRTEHFPLTLESARPSHTSQYLCASSASWGAGNNEQFFGPGTRLTVL.

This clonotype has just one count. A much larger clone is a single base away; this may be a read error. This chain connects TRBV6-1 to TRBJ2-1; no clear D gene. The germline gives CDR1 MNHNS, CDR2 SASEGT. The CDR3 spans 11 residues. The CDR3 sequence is CASSGYYEQFF. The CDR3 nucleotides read TGTGCCAGCAGTGGCTACTATGAGCAGTTCTTC.

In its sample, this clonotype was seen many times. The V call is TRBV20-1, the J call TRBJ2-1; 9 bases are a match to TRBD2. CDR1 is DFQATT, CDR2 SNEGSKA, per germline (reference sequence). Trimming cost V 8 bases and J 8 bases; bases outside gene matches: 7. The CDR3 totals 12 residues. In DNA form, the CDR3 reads TGCAGTTCCAGCGGGGGGTTCGATGAGCAGTTCTTC. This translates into CSSSGGFDEQFF.

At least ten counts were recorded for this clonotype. The CDR3 coding sequence is TGTGCCAGCAGTGGGACAGCGACTTACAATGAGCAGTTCTTC. As protein: CASSGTATYNEQFF. V usage is TRBV21-1 and J usage is TRBJ2-1; the table's D gene call, TRBD1, was not cross checked with the DNA. TRBV21-1 is a documented pseudogene. CDR3 length: 14 amino acids.

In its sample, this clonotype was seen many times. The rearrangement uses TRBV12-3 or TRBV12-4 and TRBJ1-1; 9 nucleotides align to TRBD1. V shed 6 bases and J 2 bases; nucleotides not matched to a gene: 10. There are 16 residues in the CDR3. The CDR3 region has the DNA TGTGCCAGCAGCATTACAGGGGGCGGGATCAACACTGAAGCTTTCTTT. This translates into CASSITGGGINTEAFF.

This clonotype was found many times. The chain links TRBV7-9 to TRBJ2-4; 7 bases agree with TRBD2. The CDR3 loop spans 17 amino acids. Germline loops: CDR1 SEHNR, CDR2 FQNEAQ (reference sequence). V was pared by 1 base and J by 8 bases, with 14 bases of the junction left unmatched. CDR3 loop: CASSLGALAATNDIQYF. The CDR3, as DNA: TGTGCCAGCAGCTTAGGTGCCCTAGCGGCTACGAATGACATTCAGTACTTC.

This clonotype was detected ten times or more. Here the CDR3 reads CASSVPRTGGNTEAFF. The CDR3 DNA reads TGTGCCAGTAGTGTCCCTAGGACAGGGGGGAACACTGAAGCTTTCTTT. The genes are TRBV19 and TRBJ1-1, with 10 bases matching TRBD1. The CDR3 is made up of 16 amino acids. The junction had 7 bases not matched to a gene; V was cut back by 5 bases and J by 1 base. Per the germline V gene, CDR1 is LNHDA and CDR2 is SQIVND (reference sequence). Together with reference TRBV19 and TRBJ1-1, the CDR3 gives the full variable domain: DGGITQSPKYLFRKEGQNVTLSCEQNLNHDAMYWYRQDPGQGLRLIYYSQIVNDFQKGDIAEGYSVSREKKESFPLTVTSAQKNPTAFYLCASSVPRTGGNTEAFFGQGTRLTVV.

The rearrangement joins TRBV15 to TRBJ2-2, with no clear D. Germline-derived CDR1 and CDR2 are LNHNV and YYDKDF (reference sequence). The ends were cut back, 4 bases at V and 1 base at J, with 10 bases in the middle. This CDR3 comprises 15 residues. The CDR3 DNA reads TGTGCCACCAGCATAGACCTCGGGAACACCGGGGAGCTGTTTTTT. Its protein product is CATSIDLGNTGELFF.

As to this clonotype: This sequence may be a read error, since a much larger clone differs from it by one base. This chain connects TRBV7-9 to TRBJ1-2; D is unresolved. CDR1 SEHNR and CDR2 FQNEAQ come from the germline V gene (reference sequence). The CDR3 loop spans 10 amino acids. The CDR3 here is CTRVRSGYTF. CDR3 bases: TGTACCAGAGTCCGGAGTGGCTACACCTTC.

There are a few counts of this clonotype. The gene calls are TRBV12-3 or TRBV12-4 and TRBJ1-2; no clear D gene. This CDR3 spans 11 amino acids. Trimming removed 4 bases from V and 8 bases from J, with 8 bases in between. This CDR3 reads CASSYLGGYTF. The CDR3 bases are TGTGCCAGCAGTTACCTGGGGGGCTACACCTTC.

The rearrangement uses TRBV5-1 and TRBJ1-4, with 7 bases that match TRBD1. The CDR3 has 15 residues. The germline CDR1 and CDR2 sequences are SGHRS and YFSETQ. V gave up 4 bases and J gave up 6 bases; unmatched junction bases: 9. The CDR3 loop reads CASSPQGDQDEKLFF. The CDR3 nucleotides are TGCGCCAGCAGCCCGCAGGGGGACCAGGATGAAAAACTGTTTTTT.

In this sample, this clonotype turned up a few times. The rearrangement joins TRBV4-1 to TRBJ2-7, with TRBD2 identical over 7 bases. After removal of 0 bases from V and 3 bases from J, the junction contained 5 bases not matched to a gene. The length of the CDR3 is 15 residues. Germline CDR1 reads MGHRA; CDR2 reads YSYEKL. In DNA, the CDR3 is TGCGCCAGCAGCCAAGACGGACTAGGCCTCTACGAGCAGTACTTC. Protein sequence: CASSQDGLGLYEQYF.

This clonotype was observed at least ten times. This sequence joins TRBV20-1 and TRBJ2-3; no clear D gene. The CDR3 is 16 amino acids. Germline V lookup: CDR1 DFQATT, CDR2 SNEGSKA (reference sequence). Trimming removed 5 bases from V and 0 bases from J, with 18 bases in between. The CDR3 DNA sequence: TGCAGTGCTCCCTCTGGGGTATCAGCGAGCACAGATACGCAGTATTTT. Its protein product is CSAPSGVSASTDTQYF.

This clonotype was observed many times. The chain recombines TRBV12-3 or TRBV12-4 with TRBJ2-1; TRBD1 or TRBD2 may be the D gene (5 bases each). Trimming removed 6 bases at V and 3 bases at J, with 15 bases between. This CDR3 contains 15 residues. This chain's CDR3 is CASSRDVLNYNEQFF. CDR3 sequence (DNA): TGTGCCAGCAGCAGGGACGTTCTGAACTACAATGAGCAGTTCTTC.

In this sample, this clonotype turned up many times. The CDR3 DNA is TGTGCCAGCAGTTTACCGCGGCAGGTGGCTACTGGACTCTCTGGAAACACCATATATTTT. Protein product: CASSLPRQVATGLSGNTIYF. The rearrangement joins TRBV12-3 or TRBV12-4 to TRBJ1-3; no firm D call. V lost 2 bases to trimming and J lost 0 bases, with 23 bases between them. CDR3 size: 20 residues.

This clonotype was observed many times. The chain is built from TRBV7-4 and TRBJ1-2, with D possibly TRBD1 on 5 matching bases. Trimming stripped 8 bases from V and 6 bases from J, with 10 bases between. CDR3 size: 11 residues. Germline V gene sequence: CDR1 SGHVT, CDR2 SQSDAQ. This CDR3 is CASLRGDGYTF. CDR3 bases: TGTGCCAGCCTTCGGGGGGATGGCTACACCTTC.

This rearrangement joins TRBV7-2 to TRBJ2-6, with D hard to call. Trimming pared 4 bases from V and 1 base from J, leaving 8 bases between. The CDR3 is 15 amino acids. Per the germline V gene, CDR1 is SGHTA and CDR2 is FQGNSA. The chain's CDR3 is CASSSQASGANVLTF. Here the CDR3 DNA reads TGTGCCAGCAGCTCCCAAGCTTCTGGGGCCAACGTCCTGACTTTC.

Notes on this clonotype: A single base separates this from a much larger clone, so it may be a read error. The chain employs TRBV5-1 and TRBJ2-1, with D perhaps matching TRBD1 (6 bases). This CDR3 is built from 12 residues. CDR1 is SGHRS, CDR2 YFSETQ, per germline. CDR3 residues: CANSLQGDEQFF. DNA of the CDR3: TGCGCCAACAGCCTACAGGGCGATGAGCAGTTCTTC.

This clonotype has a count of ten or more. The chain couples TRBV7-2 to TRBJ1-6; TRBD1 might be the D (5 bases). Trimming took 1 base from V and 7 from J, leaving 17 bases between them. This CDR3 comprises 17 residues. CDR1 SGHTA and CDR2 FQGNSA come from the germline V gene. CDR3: CASSLGPTDGGNSPLHF. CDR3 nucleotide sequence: TGTGCCAGCAGCTTAGGGCCGACAGATGGTGGAAATTCACCCCTCCACTTT.

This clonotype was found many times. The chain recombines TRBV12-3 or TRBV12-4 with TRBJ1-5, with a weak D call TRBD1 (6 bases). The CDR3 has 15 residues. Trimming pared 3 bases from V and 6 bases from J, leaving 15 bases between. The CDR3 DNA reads TGTGCCAGCAGTTTGTATAGGGGGGAAGGTCAGCCCCAGCATTTT. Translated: CASSLYRGEGQPQHF.

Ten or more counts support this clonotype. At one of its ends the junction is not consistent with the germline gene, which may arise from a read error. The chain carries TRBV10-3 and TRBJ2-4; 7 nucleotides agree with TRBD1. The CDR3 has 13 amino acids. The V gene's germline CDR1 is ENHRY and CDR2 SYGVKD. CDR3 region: CAISGGTAESLDF. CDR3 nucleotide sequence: TGTGCCATCAGTGGGGGGACAGCGGAGTCATTGGACTTC.

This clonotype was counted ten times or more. The CDR3 reads CASSYGTGGETQYF. Written as DNA, the CDR3 is TGTGCCAGCAGTTATGGGACAGGCGGGGAGACCCAGTACTTC. The chain recombines TRBV12-3 or TRBV12-4 with TRBJ2-5; 8 nucleotides agree with TRBD1. The CDR3 totals 14 residues. V lost 4 bases to trimming and J lost 5 bases; unmatched junction nucleotides: 6.